The rows below give T cell receptor beta chains drawn from one sample of a study of T cells expressing NK-cell markers. For each CDR3 protein, TCRdb gives one entry from its re-call of the 5' RACE reads, without DNA. The table lists about 460,000 distinct CDR3 sequences, with roughly 1.4% in the top ten. The sequenced sample was blood T cells: a sorted CD56 or NKG2C T cell subset, CD4+ or CD8+ T cells, or bulk PBMC T cells (not recorded which). These receptors were obtained from a woman aged 45-59 years in good health. Each CDR3 is given with its conserved first and last residue.

CDR3aa: CASSSMTSGTDTQYF
v_gene: TRBV11-2
j_gene: TRBJ2-3

CDR3aa: CATSRTDRGLQETQYF
v_gene: TRBV15
j_gene: TRBJ2-5

CDR3aa: CSARRPGEGTEAFF
v_gene: TRBV20-1
j_gene: TRBJ1-1

CDR3aa: CASSKPGHHQETQYF
v_gene: TRBV6-4
j_gene: TRBJ2-5

CDR3aa: CASRNRVTEQYF
v_gene: TRBV12-3/TRBV12-4
j_gene: TRBJ2-7

CDR3aa: CASETASYEQYF
v_gene: TRBV5-1
j_gene: TRBJ2-7

CDR3aa: CASSVVGQDTQYF
v_gene: TRBV9
j_gene: TRBJ2-3

CDR3aa: CASSFAEEQYF
v_gene: TRBV7-9
j_gene: TRBJ2-7

CDR3aa: CASKEGLNTGELFF
v_gene: TRBV10-1
j_gene: TRBJ2-2

CDR3aa: CASSSWGRRETAHNEQFF
v_gene: TRBV12-3/TRBV12-4
j_gene: TRBJ2-1

CDR3aa: CASRAPDTQYF
v_gene: TRBV25-1
j_gene: TRBJ2-3

CDR3aa: CASSLGESGNTIYF
v_gene: TRBV5-1
j_gene: TRBJ1-3

CDR3aa: CSALAGVNNEQFF
v_gene: TRBV20-1
j_gene: TRBJ2-1

CDR3aa: CASSQGLAGVNEQFF
v_gene: TRBV3-1
j_gene: TRBJ2-1

CDR3aa: CASSTRETNTEAFF
v_gene: TRBV18
j_gene: TRBJ1-1

CDR3aa: CASSFRRPGLAFYEQYF
v_gene: TRBV12-3/TRBV12-4
j_gene: TRBJ2-7

CDR3aa: CASSQAGTVPGYTF
v_gene: TRBV3-1
j_gene: TRBJ1-2

CDR3aa: CASSQDRAAFGKLFF
v_gene: TRBV14
j_gene: TRBJ1-4

CDR3aa: CASSENRGTDTQYF
v_gene: TRBV6-1
j_gene: TRBJ2-3

CDR3aa: CASSRDRPNYGYTF
v_gene: TRBV6-5
j_gene: TRBJ1-2

CDR3aa: CASTNPPGDNEQFF
v_gene: TRBV27
j_gene: TRBJ2-1

CDR3aa: CASRRLAGVGNNEQFF
v_gene: TRBV28
j_gene: TRBJ2-1

CDR3aa: CASSSRTGGPYEQYF
v_gene: TRBV5-1
j_gene: TRBJ2-7

CDR3aa: CASSLGARDNEQFF
v_gene: TRBV5-5
j_gene: TRBJ2-1

CDR3aa: CASSLTSERETQYF
v_gene: TRBV5-1
j_gene: TRBJ2-5

CDR3aa: CASSPPVGMEQYF
v_gene: TRBV6-5
j_gene: TRBJ2-7

CDR3aa: CASSDDGAGAGYEQYF
v_gene: TRBV5-1
j_gene: TRBJ2-7

CDR3aa: CAFSGSSYNEQFF
v_gene: TRBV30
j_gene: TRBJ2-1

CDR3aa: CASSLEQIYGYTF
v_gene: TRBV28
j_gene: TRBJ1-2

CDR3aa: CSARAGTGKLFF
v_gene: TRBV20-1
j_gene: TRBJ1-4

CDR3aa: CASSVGTGIFEQYF
v_gene: TRBV9
j_gene: TRBJ2-7

CDR3aa: CASSLFRDKLAKNIQYF
v_gene: TRBV7-8
j_gene: TRBJ2-4

CDR3aa: CASSPRSLAAQDTQYF
v_gene: TRBV7-8
j_gene: TRBJ2-3

CDR3aa: CASSQEATPGYNEQFF
v_gene: TRBV3-1
j_gene: TRBJ2-1

CDR3aa: CSARGATGTFYEQYF
v_gene: TRBV20-1
j_gene: TRBJ2-7

CDR3aa: CASSSTGGAGNEQFF
v_gene: TRBV7-9
j_gene: TRBJ2-1

CDR3aa: CSAFPGTREETQYF
v_gene: TRBV20-1
j_gene: TRBJ2-5

CDR3aa: CASSQEGLVKTQYF
v_gene: TRBV4-1
j_gene: TRBJ2-5

CDR3aa: CASRRPQGNYNEQFF
v_gene: TRBV2
j_gene: TRBJ2-1

CDR3aa: CASSSRGVGGRGNTEAFF
v_gene: TRBV4-1
j_gene: TRBJ1-1

CDR3aa: CASSVSGGGHSTDTQYF
v_gene: TRBV9
j_gene: TRBJ2-3

CDR3aa: CASSLRQGPRGETQYF
v_gene: TRBV12-3/TRBV12-4
j_gene: TRBJ2-5

CDR3aa: CASSQATGAGELFF
v_gene: TRBV14
j_gene: TRBJ2-2

CDR3aa: CATQEGETQYF
v_gene: TRBV10-3
j_gene: TRBJ2-5

CDR3aa: CASSPDRSIYNEQFF
v_gene: TRBV6-5
j_gene: TRBJ2-1

CDR3aa: CSARDWEAEQYF
v_gene: TRBV20-1
j_gene: TRBJ2-7

CDR3aa: CSARDGQSPQETQYF
v_gene: TRBV20-1
j_gene: TRBJ2-5

CDR3aa: CASIRGRGSEAFF
v_gene: TRBV6-5
j_gene: TRBJ1-1

CDR3aa: CASSQVEGARGYTF
v_gene: TRBV3-1
j_gene: TRBJ1-2

CDR3aa: CASSSLTTGASGEQYF
v_gene: TRBV5-1
j_gene: TRBJ2-7